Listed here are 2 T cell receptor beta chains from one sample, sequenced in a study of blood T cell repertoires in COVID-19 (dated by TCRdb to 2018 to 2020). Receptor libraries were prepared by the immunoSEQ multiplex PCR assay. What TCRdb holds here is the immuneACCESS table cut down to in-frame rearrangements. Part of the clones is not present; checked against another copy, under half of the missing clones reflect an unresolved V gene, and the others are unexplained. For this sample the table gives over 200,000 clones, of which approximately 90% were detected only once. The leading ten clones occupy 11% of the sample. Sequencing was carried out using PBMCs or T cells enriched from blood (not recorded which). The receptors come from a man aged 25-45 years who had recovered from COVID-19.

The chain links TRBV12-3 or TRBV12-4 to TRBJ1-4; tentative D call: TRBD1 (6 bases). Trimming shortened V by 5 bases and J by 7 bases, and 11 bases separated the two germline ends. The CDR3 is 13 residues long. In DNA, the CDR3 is TGTGCCAGCAGTGCCGGGACACCTGAAAAACTGTTTTTT. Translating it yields CASSAGTPEKLFF.

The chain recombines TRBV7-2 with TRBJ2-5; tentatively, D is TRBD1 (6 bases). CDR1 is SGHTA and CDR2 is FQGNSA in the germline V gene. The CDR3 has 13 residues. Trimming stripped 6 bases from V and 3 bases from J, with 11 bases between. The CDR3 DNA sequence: TGTGCCAGCAGTTTGAACAGGGAAGAGACCCAGTACTTC. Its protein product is CASSLNREETQYF. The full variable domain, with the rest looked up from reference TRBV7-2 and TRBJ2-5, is GAGVSQSPSNKVTEKGKDVELRCDPISGHTALYWYRQSLGQGLEFLIYFQGNSAPDKSGLPSDRFSAERTGGSVSTLTIQRTQQEDSAVYLCASSLNREETQYFGPGTRLLVL.